This T cell receptor (beta chain) derives from a study of cytomegalovirus exposure and HLA in healthy donors. The CDR3 is 15 amino acids. In germline, CDR1 is SNHLY, CDR2 FYNNEI. Trimming pared 3 bases from V and 4 bases from J, leaving 13 bases between. The PCR contained 60 Vbeta and 13 Jbeta primers. Sequenced by immunoSEQ multiplex PCR; TCRdb stores in-frame clones only, minus some. The sample has 90,000 to 100,000 clones, approximately 64% seen once. This clone was counted only a few times. The V gene is TRBV2, the J gene TRBJ1-5; tentatively, D is TRBD1 (6 bases). The sequencing sample was made of PBMCs. The TCR sequence derives from a boy aged 5 to 17 in good health and CMV-seropositive. For the CDR3, the DNA is TGTGCCAGCAGTGATGTCGGGGGGCGAAATCAGCCCCAGCATTTT. Its translation: CASSDVGGRNQPQHF.